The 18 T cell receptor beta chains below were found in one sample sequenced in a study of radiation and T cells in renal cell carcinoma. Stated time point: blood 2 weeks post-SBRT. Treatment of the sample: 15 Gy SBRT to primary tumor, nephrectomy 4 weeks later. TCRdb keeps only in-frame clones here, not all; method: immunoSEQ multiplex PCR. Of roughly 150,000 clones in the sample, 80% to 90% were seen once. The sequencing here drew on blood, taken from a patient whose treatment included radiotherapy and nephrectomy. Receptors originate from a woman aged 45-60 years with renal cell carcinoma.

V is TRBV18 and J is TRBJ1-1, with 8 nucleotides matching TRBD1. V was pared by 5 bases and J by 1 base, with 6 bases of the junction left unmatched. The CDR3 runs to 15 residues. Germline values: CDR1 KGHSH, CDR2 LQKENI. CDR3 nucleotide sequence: TGTGCCAGCTCATCGACGGACAGGGCGAACACTGAAGCTTTCTTT. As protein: CASSSTDRANTEAFF.

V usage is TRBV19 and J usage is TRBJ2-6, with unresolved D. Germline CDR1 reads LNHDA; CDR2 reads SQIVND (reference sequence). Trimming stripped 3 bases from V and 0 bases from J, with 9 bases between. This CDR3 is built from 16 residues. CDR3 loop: CASSILGNSGANVLTF. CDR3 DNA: TGTGCCAGTAGTATTCTAGGAAACTCTGGGGCCAACGTCCTGACTTTC.

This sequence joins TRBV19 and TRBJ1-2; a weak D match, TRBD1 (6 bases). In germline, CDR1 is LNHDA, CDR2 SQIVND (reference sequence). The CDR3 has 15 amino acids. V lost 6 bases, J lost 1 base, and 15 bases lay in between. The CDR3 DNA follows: TGTGCCAGTAGGGCCAGGGGAATGGATAACTATGGCTACACCTTC. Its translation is CASRARGMDNYGYTF.

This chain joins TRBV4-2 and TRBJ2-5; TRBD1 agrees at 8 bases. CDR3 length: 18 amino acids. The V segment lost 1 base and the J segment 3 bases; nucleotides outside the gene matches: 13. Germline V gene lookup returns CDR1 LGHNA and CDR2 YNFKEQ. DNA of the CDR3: TGTGCCAGCAGCCAAGTTGGAATCGCGGCAGGGGGCAAAGAGACCCAGTACTTC. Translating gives CASSQVGIAAGGKETQYF.

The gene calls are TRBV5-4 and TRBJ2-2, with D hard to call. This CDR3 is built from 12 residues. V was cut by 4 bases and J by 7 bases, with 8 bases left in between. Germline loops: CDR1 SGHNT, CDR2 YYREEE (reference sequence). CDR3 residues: CASSLLSGELFF. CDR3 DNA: TGTGCCAGCAGCCTGCTGAGCGGGGAGCTGTTTTTT.

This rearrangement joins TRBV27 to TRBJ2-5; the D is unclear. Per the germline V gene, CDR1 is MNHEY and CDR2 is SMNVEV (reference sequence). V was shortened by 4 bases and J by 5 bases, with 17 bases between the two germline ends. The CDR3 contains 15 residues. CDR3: CASSSPESPRETQYF. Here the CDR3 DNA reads TGTGCCAGCAGTTCTCCAGAATCCCCGCGGGAGACCCAGTACTTC.

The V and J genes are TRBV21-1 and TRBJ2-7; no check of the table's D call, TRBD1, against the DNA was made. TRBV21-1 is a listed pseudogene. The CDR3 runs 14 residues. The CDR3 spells CASSRDRGQHEQYF. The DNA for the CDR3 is TGTGCCAGCAGCAGAGACAGGGGGCAACACGAGCAGTACTTC.

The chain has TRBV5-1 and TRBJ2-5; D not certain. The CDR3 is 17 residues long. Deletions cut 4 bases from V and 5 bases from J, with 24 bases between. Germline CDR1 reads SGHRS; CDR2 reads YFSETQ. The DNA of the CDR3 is TGCGCCAGCAGCCGAAATGGATATGGGGATGAGATGGAGACCCAGTACTTC. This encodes CASSRNGYGDEMETQYF. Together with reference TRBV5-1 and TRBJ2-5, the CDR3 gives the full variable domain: KAGVTQTPRYLIKTRGQQVTLSCSPISGHRSVSWYQQTPGQGLQFLFEYFSETQRNKGNFPGRFSGRQFSNSRSEMNVSTLELGDSALYLCASSRNGYGDEMETQYFGPGTRLLVL.

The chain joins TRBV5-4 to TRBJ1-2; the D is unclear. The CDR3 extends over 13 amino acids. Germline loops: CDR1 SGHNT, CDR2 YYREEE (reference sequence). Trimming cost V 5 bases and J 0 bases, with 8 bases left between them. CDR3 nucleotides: TGTGCCAGCAGACAAGTCGCTAACTATGGCTACACCTTC. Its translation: CASRQVANYGYTF.

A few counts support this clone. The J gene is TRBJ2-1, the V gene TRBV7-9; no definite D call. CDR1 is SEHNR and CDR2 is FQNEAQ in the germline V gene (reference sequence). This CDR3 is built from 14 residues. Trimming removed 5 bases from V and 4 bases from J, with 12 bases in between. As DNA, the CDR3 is TGTGCCAGCAGCCCTCCCGGAACATACAATGAGCAGTTCTTC. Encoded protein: CASSPPGTYNEQFF.

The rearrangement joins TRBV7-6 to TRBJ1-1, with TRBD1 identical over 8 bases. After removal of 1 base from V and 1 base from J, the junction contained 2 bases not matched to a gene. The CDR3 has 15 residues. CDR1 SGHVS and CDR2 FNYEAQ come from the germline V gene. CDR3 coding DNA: TGTGCCAGCAGCTTAGGGACAGGGTCGAACACTGAAGCTTTCTTT. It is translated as CASSLGTGSNTEAFF.

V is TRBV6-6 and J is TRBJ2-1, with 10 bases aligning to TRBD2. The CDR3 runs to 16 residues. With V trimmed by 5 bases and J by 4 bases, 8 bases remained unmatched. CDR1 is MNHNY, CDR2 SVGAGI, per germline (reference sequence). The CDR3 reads CASSGLAVSKYNEQFF. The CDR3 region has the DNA TGTGCCAGCAGTGGACTAGCGGTGTCTAAATACAATGAGCAGTTCTTC.

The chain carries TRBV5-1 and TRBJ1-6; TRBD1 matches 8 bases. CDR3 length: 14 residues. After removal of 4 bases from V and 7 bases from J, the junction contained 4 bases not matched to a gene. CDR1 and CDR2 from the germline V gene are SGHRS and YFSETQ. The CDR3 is CASSPGTGNSPLHF. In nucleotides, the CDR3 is TGCGCCAGCAGCCCCGGGACAGGAAATTCACCCCTCCACTTT.

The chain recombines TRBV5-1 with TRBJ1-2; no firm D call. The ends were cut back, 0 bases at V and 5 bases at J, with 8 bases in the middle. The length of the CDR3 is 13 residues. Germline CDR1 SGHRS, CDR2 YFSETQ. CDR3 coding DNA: TGCGCCAGCAGCTTGGACGGCCGTTATGGCTACACCTTC. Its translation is CASSLDGRYGYTF.

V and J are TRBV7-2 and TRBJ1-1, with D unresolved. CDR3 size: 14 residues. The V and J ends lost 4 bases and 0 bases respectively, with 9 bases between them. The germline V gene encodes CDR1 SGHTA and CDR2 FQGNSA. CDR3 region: CASSSGVLNTEAFF. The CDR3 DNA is TGTGCCAGCAGCTCCGGGGTCCTGAACACTGAAGCTTTCTTT.

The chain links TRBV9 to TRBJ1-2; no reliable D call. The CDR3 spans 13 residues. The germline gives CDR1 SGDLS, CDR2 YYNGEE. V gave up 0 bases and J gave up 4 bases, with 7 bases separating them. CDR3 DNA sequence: TGTGCCAGCAGCGTAGGACGGTCCTATGGCTACACCTTC. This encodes CASSVGRSYGYTF.

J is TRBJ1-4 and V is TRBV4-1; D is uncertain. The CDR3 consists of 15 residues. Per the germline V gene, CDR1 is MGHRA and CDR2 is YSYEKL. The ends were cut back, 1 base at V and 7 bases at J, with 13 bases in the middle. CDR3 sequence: CASSQVREGGEKLFF. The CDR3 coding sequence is TGCGCCAGCAGCCAAGTAAGGGAGGGCGGTGAAAAACTGTTTTTT.

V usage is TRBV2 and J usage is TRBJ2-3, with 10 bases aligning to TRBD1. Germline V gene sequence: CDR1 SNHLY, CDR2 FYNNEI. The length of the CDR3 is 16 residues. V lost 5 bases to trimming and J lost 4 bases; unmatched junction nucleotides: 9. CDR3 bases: TGTGCCAGCAGTTATCCGGGACAGGGGTGGGCAGATACGCAGTATTTT. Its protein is CASSYPGQGWADTQYF.